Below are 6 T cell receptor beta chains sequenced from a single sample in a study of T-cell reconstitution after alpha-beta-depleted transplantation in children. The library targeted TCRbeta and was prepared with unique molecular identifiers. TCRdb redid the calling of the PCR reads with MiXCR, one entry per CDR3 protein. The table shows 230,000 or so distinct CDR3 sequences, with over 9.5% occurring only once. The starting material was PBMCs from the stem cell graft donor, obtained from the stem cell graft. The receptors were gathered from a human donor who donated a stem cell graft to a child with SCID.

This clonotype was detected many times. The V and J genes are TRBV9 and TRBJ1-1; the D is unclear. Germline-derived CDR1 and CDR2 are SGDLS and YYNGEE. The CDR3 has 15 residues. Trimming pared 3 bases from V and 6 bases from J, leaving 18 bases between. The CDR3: CASSDPTGQKAEAFF. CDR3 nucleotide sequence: TGTGCCAGCAGCGACCCGACGGGCCAAAAGGCTGAAGCTTTCTTT.

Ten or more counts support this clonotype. The CDR3 DNA reads as TGCAGTGCTAGACAGGGTTACAATGAGCAGTTCTTC. Encoded protein: CSARQGYNEQFF. The chain employs TRBV20-1 and TRBJ2-1, with D possibly TRBD1 on 5 matching bases. The V gene lost 2 bases and the J gene lost 4 bases, with 6 bases spanning the gap. There are 12 residues in the CDR3. CDR1 is DFQATT, CDR2 SNEGSKA, per germline (reference sequence).

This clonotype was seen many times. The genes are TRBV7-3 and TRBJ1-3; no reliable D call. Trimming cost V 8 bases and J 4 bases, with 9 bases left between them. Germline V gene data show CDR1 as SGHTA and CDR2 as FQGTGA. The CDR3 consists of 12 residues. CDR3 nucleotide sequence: TGTGCCAGCGAGTCAGCAGGAAACACCATATATTTT. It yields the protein CASESAGNTIYF.

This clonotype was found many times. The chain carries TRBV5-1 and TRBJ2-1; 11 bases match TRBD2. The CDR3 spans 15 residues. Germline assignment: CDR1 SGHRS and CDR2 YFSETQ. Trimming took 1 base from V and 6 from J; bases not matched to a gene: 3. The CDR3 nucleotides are TGCGCCAGCAGCTTGTTCACTAGCGGGGGCAATGAGCAGTTCTTC. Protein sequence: CASSLFTSGGNEQFF.

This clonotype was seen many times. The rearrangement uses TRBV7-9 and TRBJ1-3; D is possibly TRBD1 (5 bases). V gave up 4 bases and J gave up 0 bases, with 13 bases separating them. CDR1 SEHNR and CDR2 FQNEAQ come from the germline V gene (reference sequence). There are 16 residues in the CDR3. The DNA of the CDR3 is TGTGCCAGCAGCTCAAGAGGGACTGACTCTGGAAACACCATATATTTT. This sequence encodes CASSSRGTDSGNTIYF. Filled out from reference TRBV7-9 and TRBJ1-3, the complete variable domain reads DTGVSQNPRHKITKRGQNVTFRCDPISEHNRLYWYRQTLGQGPEFLTYFQNEAQLEKSRLLSDRFSAERPKGSFSTLEIQRTEQGDSAMYLCASSSRGTDSGNTIYFGEGSWLTVV.

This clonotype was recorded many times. The CDR3: CSARAGPNQPQHF. CDR3 DNA: TGCAGTGCTAGAGCCGGACCGAATCAGCCCCAGCATTTT. The genes are TRBV20-1 and TRBJ1-5, with unresolved D. Germline CDR1 reads DFQATT; CDR2 reads SNEGSKA (reference sequence). The CDR3 extends over 13 amino acids. Trimming took 1 base from V and 4 from J, leaving 8 bases between them.